This T cell receptor (beta chain) stems from a study of T cell responses to AZD1222 COVID-19 vaccine. The CDR3 consists of 15 residues. The ends were cut back, 7 bases at V and 3 bases at J, with 19 bases in the middle. Germline V gene lookup returns CDR1 SGHKS and CDR2 YYEKEE (reference sequence). The assay was immunoSEQ multiplex PCR, and TCRdb's table has in-frame clones only and misses some. The sample includes roughly 160,000 clones, around 87% seen only once; the top ten take over 4%. The chain employs TRBV5-5 and TRBJ1-1; D remains unclear. The starting material was peripheral blood, obtained 28 days after the second AZD1222 dose. This TCR was recovered from an adult who received the AZD1222 COVID-19 vaccine. The CDR3 region has the DNA TGTGCCAGCCGAACCCGGGTGAGGGAAGACACTGAAGCTTTCTTT. Translated, it gives CASRTRVREDTEAFF.